The clone carrying this T cell receptor (beta chain) has a count of ten or more. The antigen remains unidentified. If no ophthalmopathy progression occurred within 18 months, Graves' hyperthyroidism was stable. Clinical symptoms, serum thyroxine, TRAb, thyroid ultrasound and orbital computed tomography established diagnosis. This sample is drawn from a study of T cells in Graves' hyperthyroidism and ophthalmopathy. Study-level information: Peripheral blood was drawn at first diagnosis, prior to all treatment. General study results and limits: The majority of expanded thyroid clonotypes above 0.001 also appeared in blood.

Amplified TCR beta CDR3 regions derived from RNA transcripts. The study used the HTBI primer set for a first-round RT-PCR of the TCR CDR3. Via MiXCR, TCRdb re-called the multiplex PCR reads, giving one row per CDR3 protein. The sample lists about 620,000 distinct CDR3 sequences, roughly 17% occurring once. This CDR3 is built from 16 residues. V was pared by 3 bases and J by 7 bases, with 7 bases of the junction left unmatched. V gene TRBV12-3 or TRBV12-4 combines with J gene TRBJ2-1; 12 bases are shared with TRBD1. This sequence was found in a woman in her twenties or thirties with Graves' hyperthyroidism. The source material was blood. The CDR3 DNA is TGTGCCAGCAGTTTGGGCGGGACAGGGGGCTGGAATGAGCAGTTCTTC. Protein sequence: CASSLGGTGGWNEQFF.